These 26 T cell receptor beta chains were all obtained from the same sample, sequenced in a study of blood T cell repertoires in COVID-19. The table came from immunoSEQ multiplex PCR; TCRdb's copy has only in-frame clones and leaves some out. The sample carries approximately 390,000 clones, 80% to 90% recorded once. The specimen was PBMCs or T cells enriched from blood (not recorded which). The receptors were gathered from a woman aged 50 to 60 who had recovered from COVID-19.

This clone was counted a single time. CDR3 loop: CASSPVAGGTLPQHF. CDR3 nucleotides: TGTGCCAGCAGTCCGGTTGCCGGGGGGACTTTGCCCCAGCATTTT. J is TRBJ1-5 and V is TRBV6-5, with a possible D match to TRBD1 (5 bases). The CDR3 runs to 15 residues. V shed 5 bases and J shed 9 bases, with 20 bases lying between them. In germline, CDR1 is MNHEY, CDR2 SVGAGI.

Points on this clone: A read error is likely, as this CDR3 ends without the conserved phenylalanine or tryptophan. Because the CDR3's place on the DNA is in doubt, the DNA is left out and the CDR3 is given as listed by TCRdb. This chain connects TRBV25-1 to TRBJ1-2. Germline CDR1 MGHDK, CDR2 SYGVNS. A total of 8 residues make up the CDR3, ends included. The CDR3 loop is CASSEFRV.

The chain carries TRBV19 and TRBJ1-1; 9 bases map to TRBD1. The CDR3 runs to 14 residues. V dropped 5 bases and J dropped 5; count of bases not matched to a gene: 6. Germline V gene sequence: CDR1 LNHDA, CDR2 SQIVND (reference sequence). The CDR3 spells CASSVTGGGTEAFF. For the CDR3, the DNA is TGTGCCAGTAGTGTCACAGGGGGCGGGACTGAAGCTTTCTTT.

The rearrangement links TRBV4-1 to TRBJ1-1; D gene unclear. This CDR3 has 14 amino acids. Per the germline V gene, CDR1 is MGHRA and CDR2 is YSYEKL. Between the trimmed V and J ends, which lost 0 bases and 4 bases, there was a span of 9 bases. The CDR3 protein is CASSQDLTGTEAFF. CDR3 DNA sequence: TGCGCCAGCAGCCAAGATCTTACCGGCACTGAAGCTTTCTTT.

The rearrangement uses TRBV19 and TRBJ1-2; 9 bases fit TRBD1. The CDR3 contains 14 residues. Germline V gene sequence: CDR1 LNHDA, CDR2 SQIVND (reference sequence). The trim removed 5 bases at V and 5 bases at J, leaving 6 bases unmatched. In DNA form, the CDR3 reads TGTGCCAGTAGTGCTACCGGGACAGGGTATGGCTACACCTTC. It specifies CASSATGTGYGYTF. The full variable domain, rest sourced from reference TRBV19 and TRBJ1-2, is DGGITQSPKYLFRKEGQNVTLSCEQNLNHDAMYWYRQDPGQGLRLIYYSQIVNDFQKGDIAEGYSVSREKKESFPLTVTSAQKNPTAFYLCASSATGTGYGYTFGSGTRLTVV.

The sample holds one count of this clone. V is TRBV18 and J is TRBJ1-2, with D possibly being TRBD1 (6 bases). Germline loops: CDR1 KGHSH, CDR2 LQKENI. With 0 bases removed from V and 5 bases from J, the gap between germline ends came to 13 bases. This CDR3 region has 15 residues. As DNA, the CDR3 is TGTGCCAGCTCACCACCGGCGAGGGGGACGTATGGCTACACCTTC. Translated: CASSPPARGTYGYTF. Filled out from reference TRBV18 and TRBJ1-2, the complete variable domain reads NAGVMQNPRHLVRRRGQEARLRCSPMKGHSHVYWYRQLPEEGLKFMVYLQKENIIDESGMPKERFSAEFPKEGPSILRIQQVVRGDSAAYFCASSPPARGTYGYTFGSGTRLTVV.

The chain is built from TRBV6-2 or TRBV6-3 and TRBJ1-5; TRBD1 matches at 7 bases. The germline V gene has CDR1 MNHEY and CDR2 SVGEGT. The V and J ends lost 5 bases and 6 bases, in that order; junction bases with no gene match: 7. The CDR3 runs to 14 residues. The CDR3 loop reads CASSGGTESQPQHF. In DNA, the CDR3 is TGTGCCAGCAGTGGTGGGACAGAGAGTCAGCCCCAGCATTTT.

This sequence joins TRBV2 and TRBJ2-1; TRBD2 agrees at 16 bases. J gave up 2 bases and V 6 bases, and 7 bases lay outside the gene matches. CDR1 is SNHLY, CDR2 FYNNEI, per germline. The CDR3 loop spans 18 amino acids. The CDR3 sequence is CASSVGLAGGLTYNEQFF. CDR3 DNA sequence: TGTGCCAGCAGCGTGGGACTAGCGGGGGGGCTAACCTACAATGAGCAGTTCTTC.

This CDR3 reads CASSFGGNPSGNTIYF. The DNA of the CDR3 is TGTGCCAGCAGCTTCGGCGGAAACCCGTCTGGAAACACCATATATTTT. V and J are TRBV7-9 and TRBJ1-3; D gene ambiguous. Germline assignment: CDR1 SEHNR and CDR2 FQNEAQ (reference sequence). V was clipped by 3 bases and J by 1 base, with 13 bases between them. This CDR3 contains 16 residues.

This chain joins TRBV5-1 and TRBJ2-7, with 10 bases that match TRBD1. The CDR3 sequence is 13 residues long. V lost 6 bases to trimming and J lost 4 bases; unmatched junction nucleotides: 4. Germline assignment: CDR1 SGHRS and CDR2 YFSETQ. CDR3 bases: TGCGCCAGCACCCCGGGACAGGGGTACGAGCAGTACTTC. This translates into CASTPGQGYEQYF. The full variable domain, its missing parts supplied by reference TRBV5-1 and TRBJ2-7, is KAGVTQTPRYLIKTRGQQVTLSCSPISGHRSVSWYQQTPGQGLQFLFEYFSETQRNKGNFPGRFSGRQFSNSRSEMNVSTLELGDSALYLCASTPGQGYEQYFGPGTRLTVT.

This chain connects TRBV5-1 to TRBJ2-5; 8 nucleotides agree with TRBD2. The junction had 3 bases not matched to a gene; V was cut back by 2 bases and J by 3 bases. The CDR3 consists of 14 residues. Per germline, CDR1 SGHRS and CDR2 YFSETQ. The CDR3 region has the DNA TGCGCCAGCAGCTTAACGGGACTAGAAGAGACCCAGTACTTC. It encodes CASSLTGLEETQYF. Using reference TRBV5-1 and TRBJ2-5 for the parts outside the CDR3, the full variable domain is KAGVTQTPRYLIKTRGQQVTLSCSPISGHRSVSWYQQTPGQGLQFLFEYFSETQRNKGNFPGRFSGRQFSNSRSEMNVSTLELGDSALYLCASSLTGLEETQYFGPGTRLLVL.

The V and J genes are TRBV28 and TRBJ2-6, with D possibly matching TRBD1 (5 bases). With 5 bases removed from V and 4 bases from J, the gap between germline ends came to 15 bases. The CDR3 has 16 amino acids. Germline V gene sequence: CDR1 MDHEN, CDR2 SYDVKM. For the CDR3, the DNA is TGTGCCAGCAGTCCCTTATGGACATCGGGGGCCAACGTCCTGACTTTC. This gives the protein CASSPLWTSGANVLTF.

This clone was seen just once. The genes are TRBV5-1 and TRBJ2-1, with 7 bases identical to TRBD2. The CDR3 loop spans 13 amino acids. The V segment lost 9 bases and the J segment 8 bases; nucleotides outside the gene matches: 11. The germline CDR1 and CDR2 sequences are SGHRS and YFSETQ. The CDR3 region is CATQRGDGYEQFF. The CDR3 region has the DNA TGCGCCACCCAGCGGGGCGACGGGTATGAGCAGTTCTTC.

The V call is TRBV28, the J call TRBJ1-5; D remains ambiguous. V dropped 4 bases and J dropped 4 bases, with 11 bases sitting between them. The CDR3 has 14 residues. The germline gives CDR1 MDHEN, CDR2 SYDVKM. The CDR3 protein is CASSSSRVNQPQHF. In DNA, the CDR3 is TGTGCCAGCAGTTCCTCCCGCGTGAATCAGCCCCAGCATTTT.

The chain employs TRBV3-1 (or the pseudogene TRBV3-2) and TRBJ2-2; 8 nucleotides agree with TRBD1. The CDR3 spans 15 residues. Trimming took 6 bases from V and 2 from J; bases not matched to a gene: 5. CDR1 LGHDT and CDR2 YNNKEL come from the germline V gene (reference sequence). This CDR3 reads CASRRGQANTGELFF. CDR3 nucleotides: TGTGCCAGCAGACGGGGACAGGCAAACACCGGGGAGCTGTTTTTT.

This chain uses TRBV5-1 with TRBJ1-4; D is unclear. Trimming pared 5 bases from V and 0 bases from J, leaving 11 bases between. Per the germline V gene, CDR1 is SGHRS and CDR2 is YFSETQ. The length of the CDR3 is 15 residues. CDR3 protein: CASRLQPTTNEKLFF. CDR3 nucleotide sequence: TGCGCCAGCAGGTTACAGCCCACAACTAATGAAAAACTGTTTTTT.

The chain recombines TRBV27 with TRBJ2-1; D possibly corresponds to TRBD2 (6 bases). Germline-derived CDR1 and CDR2 are MNHEY and SMNVEV (reference sequence). The ends were cut back, 6 bases at V and 7 bases at J, with 22 bases in the middle. The CDR3 has 16 residues. CDR3 residues: CASRGDLSGSRNEQFF. The CDR3 nucleotides read TGTGCCAGCAGGGGGGACCTAAGCGGGTCGAGGAATGAGCAGTTCTTC.

This rearrangement joins TRBV30 to TRBJ2-5; 10 bases fit TRBD2. The V gene's germline CDR1 is GTSNPN and CDR2 SVGIG (reference sequence). V dropped 3 bases and J dropped 1; count of bases not matched to a gene: 8. The CDR3 is 16 amino acids. CDR3 residues: CAWSAKVAGGQETQYF. DNA for the CDR3: TGTGCCTGGAGCGCCAAGGTAGCGGGGGGCCAAGAGACCCAGTACTTC.

The chain couples TRBV25-1 to TRBJ1-1; 10 bases are shared with TRBD1. This CDR3 region has 14 residues. Germline V gene sequence: CDR1 MGHDK, CDR2 SYGVNS. V shed 4 bases and J 5 bases; nucleotides not matched to a gene: 4. CDR3 nucleotides: TGTGCCAGCAGTGCCGGGACAGGGGTTACTGAAGCTTTCTTT. It is translated as CASSAGTGVTEAFF.

The chain carries TRBV2 and TRBJ1-2; 11 bases line up with TRBD1. Trimming took 6 bases from V and 8 from J; bases not matched to a gene: 2. There are 12 residues in the CDR3. Per germline, CDR1 SNHLY and CDR2 FYNNEI. The CDR3 protein is CASRDRGQGYTF. The CDR3 nucleotides are TGTGCCAGCAGGGACAGGGGGCAAGGCTACACCTTC.

The chain carries TRBV2 and TRBJ2-5; perhaps TRBD1 as D (6 bases). Germline V gene lookup returns CDR1 SNHLY and CDR2 FYNNEI. This CDR3 contains 14 residues. V was shortened by 5 bases and J by 4 bases, with 14 bases between the two germline ends. CDR3 sequence (DNA): TGTGCCAGCAGTAGACAGGCATCGGGAGAGACCCAGTACTTC. This translates into CASSRQASGETQYF.

This chain uses TRBV2 with TRBJ2-1; D is perhaps TRBD2 (6 bases). V lost 2 bases and J lost 6, with 17 bases in between. The germline CDR1 and CDR2 sequences are SNHLY and FYNNEI. The length of the CDR3 is 16 residues. The CDR3 is CASSEISGGFGNEQFF. DNA for the CDR3: TGTGCCAGCAGTGAAATTTCAGGAGGGTTTGGCAATGAGCAGTTCTTC.

V gene TRBV19 combines with J gene TRBJ1-1, with TRBD1 matching 10 bases. Germline CDR1 reads LNHDA; CDR2 reads SQIVND (reference sequence). Trimming took 3 bases from V and 7 from J; bases not matched to a gene: 5. CDR3 size: 14 residues. The chain's CDR3 is CASSMGTGVLEAFF. Written as DNA, the CDR3 is TGTGCCAGTAGTATGGGGACAGGGGTCCTTGAAGCTTTCTTT.

The chain is built from TRBV9 and TRBJ1-1; unclear D gene. The CDR3 runs 15 residues. The V end was cut by 4 bases, the J end by 4 bases, with 17 bases between. Germline V CDR1 and CDR2: SGDLS, YYNGEE. In DNA, the CDR3 is TGTGCCAGCAGCCCCCAGCGAGCGGGGTTCACTGAAGCTTTCTTT. Amino acid sequence: CASSPQRAGFTEAFF. Combining the CDR3 with reference TRBV9 and TRBJ1-1 gives the whole variable domain DSGVTQTPKHLITATGQRVTLRCSPRSGDLSVYWYQQSLDQGLQFLIQYYNGEERAKGNILERFSAQQFPDLHSELNLSSLELGDSALYFCASSPQRAGFTEAFFGQGTRLTVV.

The chain couples TRBV2 to TRBJ2-7, with TRBD1 matching 7 bases. The CDR3 loop spans 14 amino acids. CDR1 and CDR2 from the germline V gene are SNHLY and FYNNEI. Losses at the gene ends were 6 bases for V and 3 bases for J; bases not matched to a gene: 8. The CDR3 spells CASRSEGAFYEQYF. CDR3 sequence (DNA): TGTGCCAGCAGATCTGAGGGGGCGTTCTACGAGCAGTACTTC. Complete variable domain (other parts from reference TRBV2 and TRBJ2-7): EPEVTQTPSHQVTQMGQEVILRCVPISNHLYFYWYRQILGQKVEFLVSFYNNEISEKSEIFDDQFSVERPDGSNFTLKIRSTKLEDSAMYFCASRSEGAFYEQYFGPGTRLTVT.

The chain links TRBV6-5 to TRBJ1-1, with 7 bases matching TRBD1. This CDR3 is built from 12 residues. Germline CDR1 is MNHEY and CDR2 is SVGAGI. V shed 4 bases and J 9 bases; nucleotides not matched to a gene: 5. CDR3 amino acids: CASSSGTAQAFF. The DNA for the CDR3 is TGTGCCAGCAGTTCCGGGACAGCACAAGCTTTCTTT.